A single sample is the source of the 23 T cell receptor beta chains below, sequenced in a study of STAT5B mutations in CD4+ large granular lymphocyte leukemia. Sequencing was performed with immunoSEQ multiplex PCR; in TCRdb, only in-frame clones are kept and a portion is missing. The table has tens of thousands of clones, roughly 80% seen once. Specimen: CD4+ T cells from blood buffy coats. These receptors all come from a human donor in good health.

The chain recombines TRBV7-3 with TRBJ2-1; 9 bases line up with TRBD2. V was pared by 3 bases and J by 5 bases, with 11 bases of the junction left unmatched. Germline V gene sequence: CDR1 SGHTA, CDR2 FQGTGA. The CDR3 has 17 amino acids. CDR3 in amino acids: CASSFQPPGLAHNEQFF. CDR3 coding DNA: TGTGCCAGCAGCTTCCAACCCCCGGGACTAGCCCACAATGAGCAGTTCTTC.

V and J are TRBV5-4 and TRBJ1-2; 9 positions match TRBD1. Per germline, CDR1 SGHNT and CDR2 YYREEE (reference sequence). V lost 3 bases to trimming and J lost 7 bases; unmatched junction nucleotides: 7. The CDR3 runs 14 residues. The CDR3 here is CASSSFTGGGGYTF. For the CDR3, the DNA is TGTGCCAGCAGCTCATTCACAGGGGGCGGTGGCTACACCTTC.

The rearrangement links TRBV7-9 to TRBJ2-7; 12 nucleotides line up with TRBD2. Trimming took 6 bases from V and 5 from J; bases not matched to a gene: 17. Germline V CDR1 and CDR2: SEHNR, FQNEAQ (reference sequence). The CDR3 has 18 residues. CDR3 bases: TGTGCCAGCAGGTCCGGGCGACTTGGGACTAGCGGGTCCCACGAGCAGTACTTC. Protein: CASRSGRLGTSGSHEQYF.

The J gene is TRBJ2-6, the V gene TRBV7-2; 9 bases are a match to TRBD1. Germline V gives CDR1 SGHTA, CDR2 FQGNSA. The CDR3 is made up of 17 amino acids. The V and J ends lost 5 bases and 3 bases, in that order; junction bases with no gene match: 8. For the CDR3, the DNA is TGTGCCAGCAGCAACCGGGACAGGGTTGGTGGGGCCAACGTCCTGACTTTC. Translated, it gives CASSNRDRVGGANVLTF.

The rearrangement joins TRBV6-1 to TRBJ2-3; D is uncertain. CDR1 and CDR2 from the germline V gene are MNHNS and SASEGT. Trimming left V 0 bases short and J 1 base short, with 14 bases between. The CDR3 length is 17 residues. In DNA form, the CDR3 reads TGTGCCAGCAGTGAAGCGGTCAGTCCCTGGGGCACAGATACGCAGTATTTT. Protein product: CASSEAVSPWGTDTQYF.

This rearrangement joins TRBV7-2 to TRBJ1-2, with no clear D. The ends were cut back, 3 bases at V and 8 bases at J, with 13 bases in the middle. This CDR3 comprises 13 residues. The germline V gene encodes CDR1 SGHTA and CDR2 FQGNSA. The CDR3 DNA is TGTGCCAGCAGCTTTGATCCGTATGCGGGCTACACCTTC. Its translation is CASSFDPYAGYTF.

The rearrangement uses TRBV5-1 and TRBJ2-5, with 7 bases identical to TRBD1. There are 16 residues in the CDR3. After removal of 4 bases from V and 3 bases from J, the junction contained 12 bases not matched to a gene. Germline CDR1 and CDR2: SGHRS and YFSETQ. CDR3 loop: CASSPGDSPGKETQYF. CDR3 coding DNA: TGCGCCAGCAGCCCCGGGGACAGCCCTGGGAAAGAGACCCAGTACTTC.

The chain has TRBV4-1 and TRBJ2-5, with 8 bases identical to TRBD1. Germline V gene sequence: CDR1 MGHRA, CDR2 YSYEKL. Losses at the gene ends were 3 bases for V and 5 bases for J; bases not matched to a gene: 2. CDR3 length: 13 amino acids. CDR3 bases: TGCGCCAGCAGCCAGACAGGGGCGGAGACCCAGTACTTC. Residues: CASSQTGAETQYF.

The chain joins TRBV10-3 to TRBJ2-4; D is possibly TRBD1 (6 bases). Germline assignment: CDR1 ENHRY and CDR2 SYGVKD. The CDR3 consists of 16 residues. V lost 5 bases, J lost 2 bases, and 16 bases lay in between. The DNA of the CDR3 is TGTGCCATCAGTCCGGGACACAGTTCCTCCAAAAACATTCAGTACTTC. Amino acids: CAISPGHSSSKNIQYF.

CDR3 sequence reads: CASSSYSGSYEQYF. The CDR3 DNA sequence: TGTGCCAGCAGTTCCTACAGTGGGTCCTACGAGCAGTACTTC. This chain joins TRBV6-6 and TRBJ2-7; no definite D call. Germline V gene data show CDR1 as MNHNY and CDR2 as SVGAGI (reference sequence). The CDR3 is 14 residues long. The V and J ends lost 4 bases and 1 base respectively, with 11 bases between them.

V and J are TRBV28 and TRBJ1-3; 7 nucleotides match TRBD1. Germline loops: CDR1 MDHEN, CDR2 SYDVKM. V dropped 3 bases and J dropped 0; count of bases not matched to a gene: 8. The CDR3 has 17 residues. CDR3 sequence (DNA): TGTGCCAGCAGTTTCGTGGGACAGAGGAGCTCTGGAAACACCATATATTTT. Amino acid sequence: CASSFVGQRSSGNTIYF.

The chain recombines TRBV2 with TRBJ2-1; tentatively, D is TRBD1 or TRBD2 (7 bases each). This CDR3 comprises 14 residues. V shed 10 bases and J shed 0 bases, with 13 bases lying between them. The germline CDR1 and CDR2 sequences are SNHLY and FYNNEI. The chain's CDR3 is CATQGGSSYNEQFF. CDR3 DNA sequence: TGTGCCACGCAGGGGGGGAGCTCCTACAATGAGCAGTTCTTC.

The chain couples TRBV6-6 to TRBJ2-5, with TRBD2 matching 8 bases. The germline gives CDR1 MNHNY, CDR2 SVGAGI (reference sequence). The V and J ends lost 7 bases and 7 bases, in that order; junction bases with no gene match: 14. The CDR3 loop spans 15 amino acids. As DNA, the CDR3 is TGTGCCAGCACCTACGGGGGGGGACTGAGAGGGACCCAGTACTTC. This gives the protein CASTYGGGLRGTQYF.

The chain employs TRBV6-1 and TRBJ2-7; D could derive from TRBD1 or TRBD2 (6 bases each). V was trimmed by 2 bases and J by 0 bases, leaving 20 bases between them. The CDR3 has 18 amino acids. Germline CDR1 MNHNS, CDR2 SASEGT. The CDR3 spells CASSEHVLGGGLSYEQYF. The CDR3 nucleotides are TGTGCCAGCAGTGAACACGTTTTAGGGGGAGGCCTCTCCTACGAGCAGTACTTC.

The chain links TRBV6-6 to TRBJ1-1; D remains ambiguous. CDR1 is MNHNY, CDR2 SVGAGI, per germline (reference sequence). V shed 3 bases and J shed 3 bases, with 8 bases lying between them. This CDR3 spans 13 amino acids. CDR3 nucleotides: TGTGCCAGCAGTTATCAGCGAGACACTGAAGCTTTCTTT. Its protein is CASSYQRDTEAFF.

The chain carries TRBV7-9 and TRBJ2-1; weak D call: TRBD2 (6 bases). The CDR3 is made up of 14 amino acids. Germline V gene lookup returns CDR1 SEHNR and CDR2 FQNEAQ (reference sequence). The V end was cut by 5 bases, the J end by 5 bases, with 13 bases between. CDR3 sequence: CASSRGTLDNEQFF. The DNA for the CDR3 is TGTGCCAGCAGCCGGGGGACCCTCGACAATGAGCAGTTCTTC.

V gene TRBV6-6 combines with J gene TRBJ1-2; TRBD1 aligns across 7 bases. The germline gives CDR1 MNHNY, CDR2 SVGAGI (reference sequence). The CDR3 runs 15 residues. V was clipped by 0 bases and J by 6 bases; unmatched bases: 7. In DNA, the CDR3 is TGTGCCAGCAGTTACTCGGGGGACAGAGTAGATGGCTACACCTTC. It yields the protein CASSYSGDRVDGYTF.

The V gene is TRBV15, the J gene TRBJ1-4, with D hard to call. This CDR3 contains 13 residues. V was clipped by 3 bases and J by 7 bases, with 9 bases between them. From germline, CDR1 is LNHNV and CDR2 YYDKDF (reference sequence). Here the CDR3 reads CATSRDLVEKLFF. The CDR3 nucleotides are TGTGCCACCAGCAGGGACCTTGTTGAAAAACTGTTTTTT.

The chain has TRBV27 and TRBJ2-7, with D perhaps matching TRBD1 (5 bases). This CDR3 has 15 amino acids. Germline V CDR1 and CDR2: MNHEY, SMNVEV (reference sequence). The V and J ends lost 5 bases and 3 bases respectively, with 17 bases between them. Here the CDR3 DNA reads TGTGCCAGCAGTCCCCGGACGGTGCAGGGCTACGAGCAGTACTTC. Translated: CASSPRTVQGYEQYF.

This chain connects TRBV15 to TRBJ2-3; TRBD2 matches 12 bases. The germline V gene has CDR1 LNHNV and CDR2 YYDKDF (reference sequence). The CDR3 sequence is 15 residues long. With V trimmed by 3 bases and J by 3 bases, 1 base remained unmatched. CDR3 nucleotides: TGTGCCACCAGCAGTCTAGCGGGAGGGACAGATACGCAGTATTTT. Its protein product is CATSSLAGGTDTQYF.

The V and J genes are TRBV30 and TRBJ2-4, with D possibly being TRBD2 (5 bases). The CDR3 totals 12 residues. Per germline, CDR1 GTSNPN and CDR2 SVGIG (reference sequence). V dropped 2 bases and J dropped 5 bases, with 7 bases sitting between them. The CDR3 loop reads CAWSLGENIQYF. The DNA for the CDR3 is TGTGCCTGGAGTCTCGGGGAAAACATTCAGTACTTC.

The V gene is TRBV30, the J gene TRBJ2-5, with D perhaps matching TRBD2 (5 bases). Germline CDR1 and CDR2: GTSNPN and SVGIG (reference sequence). This CDR3 spans 13 amino acids. With 5 bases removed from V and 2 bases from J, the gap between germline ends came to 12 bases. CDR3 nucleotides: TGTGCCTGGGGTAGCGTACTACAAGAGACCCAGTACTTC. Protein: CAWGSVLQETQYF.

This clone was seen only a few times. The rearrangement links TRBV5-8 to TRBJ1-5; 7 bases fit TRBD1. V lost 4 bases to trimming and J lost 7 bases; unmatched junction nucleotides: 5. This CDR3 contains 13 residues. Per germline, CDR1 SGHTS and CDR2 YDEGEE. CDR3 nucleotide sequence: TGTGCCAGCAGCCTAGACAGGGACCAGCCCCAGCATTTT. Residues: CASSLDRDQPQHF.